The 3 T cell receptor beta chains below were found in one sample sequenced in a study of cytotoxic CD8 clonotypes in ibrutinib-treated CLL. Libraries were prepared by immunoSEQ multiplex PCR; TCRdb keeps only in-frame clonotypes and omits some of them. The table records approximately 150,000 clones, approximately 91% of them present only once. The sample here was PBMCs, taken at disease progression, from a patient treated with ibrutinib. The receptors derive from a human donor with chronic lymphocytic leukemia.

CDR3 in DNA: TGTGCCAGCAGTTTATATCCAGGGAGCGAGCAGTACTTC. Encoded protein: CASSLYPGSEQYF. The gene calls are TRBV27 and TRBJ2-7; D possibly matches TRBD1 or TRBD2 (5 bases each). CDR3 length: 13 residues. The V end was cut by 1 base, the J end by 6 bases, with 10 bases between. Germline CDR1 MNHEY, CDR2 SMNVEV (reference sequence).

The V gene is TRBV7-3, the J gene TRBJ2-7, with 8 positions matching TRBD2. The CDR3 runs 15 residues. Germline CDR1 is SGHTA and CDR2 is FQGTGA. Losses at the gene ends were 0 bases for V and 3 bases for J; bases not matched to a gene: 4. The CDR3 DNA sequence: TGTGCCAGCAGCTTAACTACGGGAGGGGACTACGAGCAGTACTTC. Its protein is CASSLTTGGDYEQYF.

The chain employs TRBV30 and TRBJ2-7; tentative D call: TRBD2 (5 bases). The V and J ends lost 2 bases and 12 bases respectively, with 17 bases between them. Germline CDR1 and CDR2: GTSNPN and SVGIG (reference sequence). CDR3 length equals 12 residues. DNA of the CDR3: TGTGCCTGGAGTCCCGAGGGTCTGGTAACGTACTTC. It translates to CAWSPEGLVTYF.